This T cell receptor (beta chain) stems from a study of T cell responses to AZD1222 COVID-19 vaccine. Study-level results: Spike-specific TCR breadth and depth both grew after two AZD1222 doses. Just a handful of AZD1222 recipients were seropositive at baseline. The donor group comprised mostly white British people and more females; the analysis possibly underestimated clonal diversity. Repertoires were obtained solely post-peak T cell response.

Note on this clone: Antigen: not known.

V gave up 0 bases and J gave up 5 bases, with 17 bases separating them. CDR1 is LGHNA and CDR2 is YNFKEQ in the germline V gene. The CDR3 length is 17 residues. The data were produced by immunoSEQ multiplex PCR, yet TCRdb's version contains in-frame clones alone and is incomplete. Counted here are over 150,000 clones, roughly 90% occurring once; the ten biggest clones make up roughly 5%. Here the sequenced sample was peripheral blood, taken on day 0 of MenACWY control vaccination. This chain links TRBV4-2 with TRBJ1-5, with D perhaps matching TRBD1 (6 bases). This TCR was recovered from an adult in good health. The CDR3 DNA sequence: TGTGCCAGCAGCCAAGAGATCGGGTCCCAGGGGTATCAGCCCCAGCATTTT. Its protein is CASSQEIGSQGYQPQHF.